The rows below give T cell receptor beta chains drawn from one sample of a study of control samples from healthy donors and cancer patients. Using immunoSEQ multiplex PCR, the repertoire was profiled, and TCRdb retains in-frame clones only, with some absent. There are 45,000 to 60,000 clones in the sample; roughly 87% occur only once, and about 14% lies in the top ten. The sequencing sample was made of PBMCs. These TCRs come from a man aged 60 to 75 with head and neck cancer. CDR3s include the opening cysteine and the closing phenylalanine or tryptophan. Each record gives: clone size, D gene, V gene, J gene, CDR3 DNA, CDR3 protein. A D gene is named only where the DNA matches it firmly. Rows may omit the clone size; those that give it use once, few, many or a size class.

clone size: .
D gene: .
V gene: TRBV19
J gene: TRBJ1-1
CDR3 DNA: TGTGCCAGTAGTGCATCCGGGACACGGCCTGGAGCTTTCTTT
CDR3 protein: CASSASGTRPGAFF

clone size: .
D gene: .
V gene: TRBV7-9
J gene: TRBJ2-3
CDR3 DNA: TGTGCCAGCACCAAACTATGGGGGGCGGCAGATACGCAGTATTTT
CDR3 protein: CASTKLWGAADTQYF

clone size: once
D gene: .
V gene: TRBV7-9
J gene: TRBJ1-1
CDR3 DNA: TGTGCCAGCAGCCGCCTGAGGGGCGGTGAAGCTTTCTTT
CDR3 protein: CASSRLRGGEAFF

clone size: .
D gene: TRBD1
V gene: TRBV7-3
J gene: TRBJ2-5
CDR3 DNA: TGTGCCAGCAGCTTAGGCCTTACCGGGACAGACCAAGAGACCCAGTACTTC
CDR3 protein: CASSLGLTGTDQETQYF

clone size: .
D gene: TRBD2
V gene: TRBV4-2
J gene: TRBJ2-3
CDR3 DNA: TGTGCCAGCAGCCAAGCTAGCGGGAGTCTCATAGATACGCAGTATTTT
CDR3 protein: CASSQASGSLIDTQYF

clone size: .
D gene: TRBD1
V gene: TRBV6-6
J gene: TRBJ1-1
CDR3 DNA: TGTGCCAGCAGGGACGGGACAGGGAAAACTGAAGCTTTCTTT
CDR3 protein: CASRDGTGKTEAFF

clone size: few
D gene: .
V gene: TRBV10-3
J gene: TRBJ1-5
CDR3 DNA: TGTGCCATCAGTGAGTCGGGGGGCAGGGTCGGCAATCAGCCCCAGCATTTT
CDR3 protein: CAISESGGRVGNQPQHF

clone size: .
D gene: TRBD2
V gene: TRBV3-1/TRBV3-2
J gene: TRBJ2-3
CDR3 DNA: TGTGCCAGCAGCCAAGGGACTAGCGGGGCCACAGATACGCAGTATTTT
CDR3 protein: CASSQGTSGATDTQYF

clone size: .
D gene: .
V gene: TRBV4-3
J gene: TRBJ2-7
CDR3 DNA: TGCGCCAGCAGCCAAGATCTAGCCTACGACGTGGGGGAGCAGTACTTC
CDR3 protein: CASSQDLAYDVGEQYF

clone size: .
D gene: .
V gene: TRBV3-1/TRBV3-2
J gene: TRBJ2-7
CDR3 DNA: TGTGCCAGCAGCCAAGTTTCCGGTTCCGAGCAGTACTTC
CDR3 protein: CASSQVSGSEQYF

clone size: .
D gene: TRBD1
V gene: TRBV28
J gene: TRBJ1-2
CDR3 DNA: TGTGCCAGCAGAACAGGGGGCCGATTTGGCTACACCTTC
CDR3 protein: CASRTGGRFGYTF